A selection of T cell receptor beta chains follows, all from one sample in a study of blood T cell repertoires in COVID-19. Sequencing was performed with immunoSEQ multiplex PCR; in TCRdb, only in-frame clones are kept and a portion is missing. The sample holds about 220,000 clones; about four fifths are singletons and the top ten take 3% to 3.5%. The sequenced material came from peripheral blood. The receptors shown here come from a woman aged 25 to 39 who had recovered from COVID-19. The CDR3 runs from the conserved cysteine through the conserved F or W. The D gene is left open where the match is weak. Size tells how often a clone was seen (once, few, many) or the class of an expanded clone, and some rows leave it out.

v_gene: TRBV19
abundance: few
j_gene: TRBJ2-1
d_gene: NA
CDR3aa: CASIYGAGRTNEQFF
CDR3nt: TGTGCCAGTATCTACGGGGCGGGACGTACAAATGAGCAGTTCTTC

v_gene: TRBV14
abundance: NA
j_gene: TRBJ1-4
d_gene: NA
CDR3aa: CASSQFRATNEKLFF
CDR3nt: TGTGCCAGCAGCCAGTTCCGGGCAACTAATGAAAAACTGTTTTTT

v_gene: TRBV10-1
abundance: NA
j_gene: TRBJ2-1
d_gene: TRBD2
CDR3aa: CASSGGNNEQFF
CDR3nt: TGCGCCAGCAGCGGGGGGAACAATGAGCAGTTCTTC

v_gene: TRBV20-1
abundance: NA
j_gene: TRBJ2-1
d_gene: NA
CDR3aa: CSAPSPREQFF
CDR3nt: TGCAGTGCTCCGAGCCCTAGAGAGCAGTTCTTC

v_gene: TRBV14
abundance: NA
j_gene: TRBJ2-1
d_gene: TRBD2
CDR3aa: CASSQRTSGSRYNEQFF
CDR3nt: TGTGCCAGCAGCCAGAGGACTAGCGGGAGTAGGTACAATGAGCAGTTCTTC

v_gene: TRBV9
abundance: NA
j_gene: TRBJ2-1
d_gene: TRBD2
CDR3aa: CASSVGLGLAGGSSYNEQFF
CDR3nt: TGTGCCAGCAGCGTAGGCCTCGGGCTAGCGGGAGGGAGCTCCTACAATGAGCAGTTCTTC

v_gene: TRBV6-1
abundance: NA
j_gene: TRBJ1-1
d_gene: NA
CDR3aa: CASSEFGGFTAEAFF
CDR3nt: TGTGCCAGCAGTGAATTTGGTGGTTTCACGGCTGAAGCTTTCTTT

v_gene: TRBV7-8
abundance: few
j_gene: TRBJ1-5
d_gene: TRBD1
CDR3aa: CASSTQGAGQPQHF
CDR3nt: TGTGCCAGCAGCACCCAGGGGGCTGGTCAGCCCCAGCATTTT

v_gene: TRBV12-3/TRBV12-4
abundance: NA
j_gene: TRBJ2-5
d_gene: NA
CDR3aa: CASHSRVQETQYF
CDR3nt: TGTGCCAGCCATTCACGGGTACAAGAGACCCAGTACTTC

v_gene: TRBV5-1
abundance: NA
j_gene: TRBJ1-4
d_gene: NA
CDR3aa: CASSPTGPNEKLFF
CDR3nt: TGCGCCAGCAGCCCAACGGGTCCTAATGAAAAACTGTTTTTT

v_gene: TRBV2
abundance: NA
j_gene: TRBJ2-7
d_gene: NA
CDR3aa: CASSVQTYEQYF
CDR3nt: TGTGCCAGCAGTGTCCAGACCTACGAGCAGTACTTC

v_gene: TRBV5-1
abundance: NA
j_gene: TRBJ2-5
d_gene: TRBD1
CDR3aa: CASSVTGGQETQYF
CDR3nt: TGCGCCAGCAGCGTAACAGGGGGACAAGAGACCCAGTACTTC

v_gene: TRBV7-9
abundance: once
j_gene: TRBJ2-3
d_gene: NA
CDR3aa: CASSLQAGTQYF
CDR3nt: TGTGCCAGCAGCTTACAAGCGGGTACGCAGTATTTT

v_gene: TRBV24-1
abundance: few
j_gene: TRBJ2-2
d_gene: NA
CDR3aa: CATKGYTGELFF
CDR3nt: TGTGCCACCAAGGGGTACACCGGGGAGCTGTTTTTT

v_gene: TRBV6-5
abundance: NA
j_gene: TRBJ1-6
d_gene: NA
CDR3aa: CASSFDRTSYNSPLHF
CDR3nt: TGTGCCAGCAGTTTCGACAGGACGTCCTACAATTCACCCCTCCACTTT

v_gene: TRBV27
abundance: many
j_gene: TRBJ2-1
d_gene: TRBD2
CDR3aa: CASSSRTSGRGVNEQFF
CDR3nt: TGTGCCAGCAGCTCAAGGACTAGCGGGAGGGGTGTCAATGAGCAGTTCTTC

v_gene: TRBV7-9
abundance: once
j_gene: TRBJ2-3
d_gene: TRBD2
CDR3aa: CASSSALEGRAPDTDTQYF
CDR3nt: TGTGCCAGCAGCTCAGCCCTAGAAGGGAGGGCCCCCGACACAGATACGCAGTATTTT

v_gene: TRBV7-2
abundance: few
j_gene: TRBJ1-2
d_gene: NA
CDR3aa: CASSLQGMDYGYTF
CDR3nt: TGTGCCAGCAGCTTACAGGGAATGGACTATGGCTACACCTTC

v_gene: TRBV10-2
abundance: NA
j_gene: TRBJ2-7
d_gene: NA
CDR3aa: CASSRNQGYEQYF
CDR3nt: TGCGCCAGCAGTCGGAATCAGGGTTACGAGCAGTACTTC

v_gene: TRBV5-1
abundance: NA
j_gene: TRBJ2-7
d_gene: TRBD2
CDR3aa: CASSLGLAGGLHEQYF
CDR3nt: TGCGCCAGCAGCTTGGGACTAGCGGGAGGACTCCACGAGCAGTACTTC

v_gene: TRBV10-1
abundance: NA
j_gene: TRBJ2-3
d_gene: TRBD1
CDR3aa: CASTLGTGGADTQYF
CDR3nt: TGCGCCAGCACCCTCGGGACAGGGGGCGCAGATACGCAGTATTTT

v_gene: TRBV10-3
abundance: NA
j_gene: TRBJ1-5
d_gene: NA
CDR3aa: CATNTGLGQPQHF
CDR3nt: TGTGCCACAAATACAGGTCTCGGACAGCCCCAGCATTTT

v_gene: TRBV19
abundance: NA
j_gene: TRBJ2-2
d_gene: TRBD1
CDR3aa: CASSIRQGSLRELFF
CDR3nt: TGTGCCAGTAGTATTAGACAGGGTTCTTTGCGGGAGCTGTTTTTT

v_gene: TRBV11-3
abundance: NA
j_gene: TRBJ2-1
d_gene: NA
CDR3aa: CASSLDTSGYNEQFF
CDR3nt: TGTGCCAGCAGCTTAGATACATCAGGGTACAATGAGCAGTTCTTC

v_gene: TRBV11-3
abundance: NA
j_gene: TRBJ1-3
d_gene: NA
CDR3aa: CASSLGGPEGGNTIYF
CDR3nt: TGTGCCAGCAGCTTAGGAGGTCCGGAGGGTGGAAACACCATATATTTT

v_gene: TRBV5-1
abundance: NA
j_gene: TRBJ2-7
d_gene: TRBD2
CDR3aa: CASRGLAAYEQYF
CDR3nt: TGCGCCAGCAGGGGACTAGCGGCCTACGAGCAGTACTTC

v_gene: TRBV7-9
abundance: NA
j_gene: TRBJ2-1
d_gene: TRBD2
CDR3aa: CASSYGTTEQFF
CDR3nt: TGTGCCAGCAGCTACGGGACTACTGAGCAGTTCTTC

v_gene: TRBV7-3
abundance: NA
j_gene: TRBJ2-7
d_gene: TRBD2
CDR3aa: CASSRSGTSSYEQYF
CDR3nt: TGTGCCAGCAGCCGTTCCGGGACTAGTTCCTACGAGCAGTACTTC

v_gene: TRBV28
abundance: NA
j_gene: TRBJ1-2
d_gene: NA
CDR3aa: CASTKHPNGYTF
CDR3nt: TGTGCCAGCACAAAACACCCGAATGGCTACACCTTC

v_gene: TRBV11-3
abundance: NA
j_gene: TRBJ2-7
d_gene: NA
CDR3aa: CASSLALRPYEQYF
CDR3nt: TGTGCCAGCAGCTTAGCCCTCCGTCCCTACGAGCAGTACTTC

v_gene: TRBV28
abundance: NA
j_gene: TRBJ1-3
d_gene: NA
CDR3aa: CASSLSGNTIYF
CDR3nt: TGTGCCAGCAGCCTCTCTGGAAACACCATATATTTT

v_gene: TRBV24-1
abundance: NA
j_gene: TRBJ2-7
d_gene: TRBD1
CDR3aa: CATSEATGNYEQYF
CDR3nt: TGTGCCACCAGTGAGGCGACAGGGAACTACGAGCAGTACTTC

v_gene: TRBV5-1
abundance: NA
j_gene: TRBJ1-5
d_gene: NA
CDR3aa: CASSLVSGPNQPQHF
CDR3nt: TGCGCCAGCAGCTTGGTGTCAGGGCCGAATCAGCCCCAGCATTTT

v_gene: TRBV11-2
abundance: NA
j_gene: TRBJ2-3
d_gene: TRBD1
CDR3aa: CASSKGAKFRATDTQYF
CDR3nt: TGTGCCAGCAGTAAGGGGGCCAAGTTCCGGGCTACAGATACGCAGTATTTT

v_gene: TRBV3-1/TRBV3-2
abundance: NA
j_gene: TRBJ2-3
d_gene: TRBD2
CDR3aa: CASSSAAAGVYGSTDTQYF
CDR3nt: TGTGCCAGCAGCTCGGCAGCAGCGGGAGTGTATGGTAGCACAGATACGCAGTATTTT

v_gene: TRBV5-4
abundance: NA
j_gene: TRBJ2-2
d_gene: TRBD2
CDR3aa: CASSLWSPRAGGPNTGELFF
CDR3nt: TGTGCCAGCAGCTTGTGGTCCCCTAGAGCGGGAGGACCGAACACCGGGGAGCTGTTTTTT

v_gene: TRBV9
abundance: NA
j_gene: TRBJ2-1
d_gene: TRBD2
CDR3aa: CASSPGGAEQFF
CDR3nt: TGTGCCAGCAGCCCGGGGGGGGCGGAGCAGTTCTTC

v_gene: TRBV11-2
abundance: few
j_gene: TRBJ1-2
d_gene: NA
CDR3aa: CASSFSSGGPGYTF
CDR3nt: TGTGCCAGCAGCTTTAGCTCGGGAGGGCCAGGCTACACCTTC

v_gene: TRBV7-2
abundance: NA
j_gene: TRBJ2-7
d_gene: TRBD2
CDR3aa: CASSSTSGSYEQYF
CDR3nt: TGTGCCAGCAGCTCGACTAGCGGGAGTTACGAGCAGTACTTC